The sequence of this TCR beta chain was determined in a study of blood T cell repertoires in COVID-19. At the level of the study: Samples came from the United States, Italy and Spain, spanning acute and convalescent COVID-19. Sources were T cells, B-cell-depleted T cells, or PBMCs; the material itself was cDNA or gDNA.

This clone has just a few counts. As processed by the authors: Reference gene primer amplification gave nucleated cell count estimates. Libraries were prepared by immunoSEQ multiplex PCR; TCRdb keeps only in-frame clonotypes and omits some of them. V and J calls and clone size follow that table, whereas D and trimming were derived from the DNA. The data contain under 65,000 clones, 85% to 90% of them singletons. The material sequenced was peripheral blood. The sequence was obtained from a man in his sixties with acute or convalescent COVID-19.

CDR3 residues: CASSLGTLETGELFF. DNA of the CDR3: TGCGCCAGCAGCCTCGGGACTCTTGAAACCGGGGAGCTGTTTTTT. This sequence joins TRBV5-1 and TRBJ2-2; D is perhaps TRBD2 (6 bases). CDR1 is SGHRS and CDR2 is YFSETQ in the germline V gene. The CDR3 is 15 amino acids. Between the trimmed V and J ends, which lost 4 bases and 5 bases, there was a span of 15 bases.